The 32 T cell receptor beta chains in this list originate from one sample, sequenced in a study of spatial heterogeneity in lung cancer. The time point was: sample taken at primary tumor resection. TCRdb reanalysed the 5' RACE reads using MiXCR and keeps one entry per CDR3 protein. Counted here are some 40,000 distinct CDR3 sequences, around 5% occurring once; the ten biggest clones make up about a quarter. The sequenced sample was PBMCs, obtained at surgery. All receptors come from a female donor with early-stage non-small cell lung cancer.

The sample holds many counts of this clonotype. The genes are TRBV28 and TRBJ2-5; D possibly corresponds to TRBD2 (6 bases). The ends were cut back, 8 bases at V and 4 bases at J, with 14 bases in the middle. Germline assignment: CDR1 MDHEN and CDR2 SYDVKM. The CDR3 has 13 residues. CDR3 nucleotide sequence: TGTGCCAGCTGTCCGGGGGTGGGAGAGACCCAGTACTTC. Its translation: CASCPGVGETQYF.

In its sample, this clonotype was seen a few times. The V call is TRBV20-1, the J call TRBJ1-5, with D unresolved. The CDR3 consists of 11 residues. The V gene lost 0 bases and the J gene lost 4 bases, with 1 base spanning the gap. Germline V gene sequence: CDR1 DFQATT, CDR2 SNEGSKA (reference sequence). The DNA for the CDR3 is TGCAGTGCTAGAGAAAATCAGCCCCAGCATTTT. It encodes CSARENQPQHF.

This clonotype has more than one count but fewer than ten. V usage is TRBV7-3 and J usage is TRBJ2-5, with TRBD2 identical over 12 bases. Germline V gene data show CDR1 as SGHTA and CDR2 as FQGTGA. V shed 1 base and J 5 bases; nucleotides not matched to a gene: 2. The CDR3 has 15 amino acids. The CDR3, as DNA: TGTGCCAGCAGCTTAAGGGGGACTAGCGGGGAGACCCAGTACTTC. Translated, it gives CASSLRGTSGETQYF. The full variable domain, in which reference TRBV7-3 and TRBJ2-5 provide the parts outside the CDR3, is GAGVSQTPSNKVTEKGKYVELRCDPISGHTALYWYRQSLGQGPEFLIYFQGTGAADDSGLPNDRFFAVRPEGSVSTLKIQRTERGDSAVYLCASSLRGTSGETQYFGPGTRLLVL.

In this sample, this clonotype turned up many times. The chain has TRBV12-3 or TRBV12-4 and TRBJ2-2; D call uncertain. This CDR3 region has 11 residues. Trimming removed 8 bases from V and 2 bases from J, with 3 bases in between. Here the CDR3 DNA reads TGTGCCAGCTCAAACACCGGGGAGCTGTTTTTT. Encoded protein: CASSNTGELFF.

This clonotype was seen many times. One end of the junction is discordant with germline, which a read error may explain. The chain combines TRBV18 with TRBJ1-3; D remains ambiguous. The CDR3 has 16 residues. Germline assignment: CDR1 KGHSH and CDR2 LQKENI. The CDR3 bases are TGTGCCAGCTCTCCACACCCTTTGAGCTCTGGAAACACCATATATTTT. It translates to CASSPHPLSSGNTIYF.

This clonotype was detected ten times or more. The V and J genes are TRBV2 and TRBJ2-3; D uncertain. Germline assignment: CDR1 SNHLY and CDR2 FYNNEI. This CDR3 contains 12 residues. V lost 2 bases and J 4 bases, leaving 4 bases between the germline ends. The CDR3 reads CASSETPDTQYF. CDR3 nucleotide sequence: TGTGCCAGCAGTGAAACCCCAGATACGCAGTATTTT.

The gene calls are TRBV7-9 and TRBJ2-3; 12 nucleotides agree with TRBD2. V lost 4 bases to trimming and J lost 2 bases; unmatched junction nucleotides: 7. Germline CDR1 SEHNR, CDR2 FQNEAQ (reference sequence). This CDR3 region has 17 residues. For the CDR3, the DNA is TGTGCCAGCAGCTCCAGGACTAGCGGGGCCCTCACAGATACGCAGTATTTT. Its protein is CASSSRTSGALTDTQYF. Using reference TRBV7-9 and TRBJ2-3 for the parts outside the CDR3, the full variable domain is DTGVSQNPRHKITKRGQNVTFRCDPISEHNRLYWYRQTLGQGPEFLTYFQNEAQLEKSRLLSDRFSAERPKGSFSTLEIQRTEQGDSAMYLCASSSRTSGALTDTQYFGPGTRLTVL.

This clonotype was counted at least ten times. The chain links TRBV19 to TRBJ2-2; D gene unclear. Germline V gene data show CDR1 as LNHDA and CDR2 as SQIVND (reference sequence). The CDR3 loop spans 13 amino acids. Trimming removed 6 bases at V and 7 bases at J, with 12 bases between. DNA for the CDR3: TGTGCCAGTAGGGAATTGATTAACGGGGAGCTGTTTTTT. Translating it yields CASRELINGELFF. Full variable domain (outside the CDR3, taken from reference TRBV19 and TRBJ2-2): DGGITQSPKYLFRKEGQNVTLSCEQNLNHDAMYWYRQDPGQGLRLIYYSQIVNDFQKGDIAEGYSVSREKKESFPLTVTSAQKNPTAFYLCASRELINGELFFGEGSRLTVL.

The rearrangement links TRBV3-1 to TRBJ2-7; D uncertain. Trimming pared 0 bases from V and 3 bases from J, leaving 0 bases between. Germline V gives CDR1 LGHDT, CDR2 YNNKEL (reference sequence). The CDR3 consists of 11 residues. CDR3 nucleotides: TGTGCCAGCAGCCAAGACTACGAGCAGTACTTC. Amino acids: CASSQDYEQYF.

Written as DNA, the CDR3 is TGTGCCAGCAGTTACTCGTTTGCGACCGAGCAGTACTTC. This sequence encodes CASSYSFATEQYF. V usage is TRBV6-5 and J usage is TRBJ2-7; D is undetermined. This CDR3 has 13 amino acids. Germline assignment: CDR1 MNHEY and CDR2 SVGAGI. V gave up 0 bases and J gave up 6 bases, with 9 bases separating them.

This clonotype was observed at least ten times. This CDR3 is CASSPTATAHEQYF. The CDR3 bases are TGTGCCAGCTCACCAACCGCAACCGCCCACGAGCAGTACTTC. The chain has TRBV18 and TRBJ2-7; no reliable D call. The CDR3 is made up of 14 amino acids. Germline CDR1 KGHSH, CDR2 LQKENI. V was clipped by 2 bases and J by 5 bases, with 13 bases between them. Full variable domain (remainder filled in from reference TRBV18 and TRBJ2-7): NAGVMQNPRHLVRRRGQEARLRCSPMKGHSHVYWYRQLPEEGLKFMVYLQKENIIDESGMPKERFSAEFPKEGPSILRIQQVVRGDSAAYFCASSPTATAHEQYFGPGTRLTVT.

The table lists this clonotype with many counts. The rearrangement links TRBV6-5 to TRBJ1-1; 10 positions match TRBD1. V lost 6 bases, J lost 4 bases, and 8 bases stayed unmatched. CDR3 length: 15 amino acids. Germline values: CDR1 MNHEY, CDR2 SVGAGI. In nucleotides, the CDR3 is TGTGCCAGCAGCTTCCAGTGGACAGGGGGCACTGAAGCTTTCTTT. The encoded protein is CASSFQWTGGTEAFF.

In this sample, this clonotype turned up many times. The CDR3 DNA follows: TGTGCCAGCAGCCCGGGGAGGACGGGGGCCTACCAAGAGACCCAGTACTTC. Translation: CASSPGRTGAYQETQYF. This chain joins TRBV7-2 and TRBJ2-5; tentatively, D is TRBD1 or TRBD2 (6 bases each). Trimming shortened V by 5 bases and J by 0 bases, and 19 bases separated the two germline ends. The CDR3 runs 17 residues. The germline V gene has CDR1 SGHTA and CDR2 FQGNSA.

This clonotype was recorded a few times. CDR3 nucleotides: TGTGCCAGCAGCTCAATGGGAGGCCCGGATGAGCAGTTCTTC. Translated, it gives CASSSMGGPDEQFF. This chain links TRBV7-2 with TRBJ2-1; D perhaps matches TRBD2 (6 bases). The CDR3 runs to 14 residues. The germline CDR1 and CDR2 sequences are SGHTA and FQGNSA. Trimming stripped 4 bases from V and 8 bases from J, with 15 bases between.

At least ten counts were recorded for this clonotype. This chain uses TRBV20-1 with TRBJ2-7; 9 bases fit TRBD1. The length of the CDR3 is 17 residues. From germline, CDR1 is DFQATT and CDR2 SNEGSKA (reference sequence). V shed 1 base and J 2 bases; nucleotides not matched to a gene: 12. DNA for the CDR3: TGCAGTGCTAGAGGGGACAGGGTTCTCTCCCTCCCCTACGAGCAGTACTTC. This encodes CSARGDRVLSLPYEQYF.

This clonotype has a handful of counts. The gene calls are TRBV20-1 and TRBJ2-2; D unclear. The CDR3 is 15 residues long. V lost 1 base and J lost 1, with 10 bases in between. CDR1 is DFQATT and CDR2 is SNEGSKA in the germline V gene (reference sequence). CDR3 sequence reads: CSARGLKGNTGELFF. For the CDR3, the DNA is TGCAGTGCTAGAGGTCTAAAGGGGAACACCGGGGAGCTGTTTTTT.

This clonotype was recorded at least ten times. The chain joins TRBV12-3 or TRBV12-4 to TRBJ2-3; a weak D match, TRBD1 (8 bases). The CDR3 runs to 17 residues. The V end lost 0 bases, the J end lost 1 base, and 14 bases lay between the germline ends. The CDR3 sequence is CASSLAQGAGGTDTQYF. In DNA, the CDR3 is TGTGCCAGCAGTTTAGCCCAGGGGGCGGGAGGCACAGATACGCAGTATTTT.

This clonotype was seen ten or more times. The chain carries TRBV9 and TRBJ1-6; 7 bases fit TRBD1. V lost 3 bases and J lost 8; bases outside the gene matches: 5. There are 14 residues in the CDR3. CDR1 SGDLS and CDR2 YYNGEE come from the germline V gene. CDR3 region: CASSEGDSYSPLHF. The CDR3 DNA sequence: TGTGCCAGCAGCGAGGGGGACAGCTATTCACCCCTCCACTTT.

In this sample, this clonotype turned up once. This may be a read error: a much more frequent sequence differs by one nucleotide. CDR3 sequence (DNA): TGTGCCAGCAGCAACGGGCGGGGGGGCACAGATGCGCAGTATTTT. Amino acids: CASSNGRGGTDAQYF. V usage is TRBV9 and J usage is TRBJ2-3; 9 bases fit TRBD2. Germline CDR1 reads SGDLS; CDR2 reads YYNGEE. The CDR3 totals 15 residues. The full variable domain, with the rest looked up from reference TRBV9 and TRBJ2-3, is DSGVTQTPKHLITATGQRVTLRCSPRSGDLSVYWYQQSLDQGLQFLIQYYNGEERAKGNILERFSAQQFPDLHSELNLSSLELGDSALYFCASSNGRGGTDAQYFGPGTRLTVL.

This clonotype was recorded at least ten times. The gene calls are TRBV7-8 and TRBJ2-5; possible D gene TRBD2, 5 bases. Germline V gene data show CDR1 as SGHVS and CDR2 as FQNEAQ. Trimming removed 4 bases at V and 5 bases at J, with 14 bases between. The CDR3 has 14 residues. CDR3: CASSSRRLAETQYF. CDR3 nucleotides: TGTGCCAGCAGCTCCCGGAGGCTAGCTGAGACCCAGTACTTC.

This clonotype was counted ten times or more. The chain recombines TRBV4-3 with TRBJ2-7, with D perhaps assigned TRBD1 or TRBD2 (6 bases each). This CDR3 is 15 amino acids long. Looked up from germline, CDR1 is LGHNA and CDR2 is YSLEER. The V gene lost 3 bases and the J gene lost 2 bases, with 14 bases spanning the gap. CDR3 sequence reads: CASSQGGAGAYEQYF. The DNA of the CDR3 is TGCGCCAGCAGCCAGGGGGGAGCAGGGGCCTACGAGCAGTACTTC.

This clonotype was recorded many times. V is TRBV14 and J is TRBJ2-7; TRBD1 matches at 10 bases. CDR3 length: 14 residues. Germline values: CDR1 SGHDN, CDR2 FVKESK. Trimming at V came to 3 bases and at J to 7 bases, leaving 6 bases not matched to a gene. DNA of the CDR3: TGTGCCAGCAGCCACCCGGGACAGGGGTTGGAGCAGTACTTC. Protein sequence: CASSHPGQGLEQYF.

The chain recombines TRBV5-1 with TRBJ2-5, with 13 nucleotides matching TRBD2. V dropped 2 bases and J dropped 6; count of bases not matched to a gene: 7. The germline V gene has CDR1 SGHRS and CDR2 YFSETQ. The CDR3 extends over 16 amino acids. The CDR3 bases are TGCGCCAGCAGCTTTACTAGGACTAGCGGGGGTAAGACCCAGTACTTC. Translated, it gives CASSFTRTSGGKTQYF.

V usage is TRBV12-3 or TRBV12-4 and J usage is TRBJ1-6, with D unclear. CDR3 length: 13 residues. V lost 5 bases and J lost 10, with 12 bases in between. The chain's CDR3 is CASSPGAGSPLHF. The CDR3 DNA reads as TGTGCCAGCAGTCCGGGTGCAGGCTCACCCCTCCACTTT.

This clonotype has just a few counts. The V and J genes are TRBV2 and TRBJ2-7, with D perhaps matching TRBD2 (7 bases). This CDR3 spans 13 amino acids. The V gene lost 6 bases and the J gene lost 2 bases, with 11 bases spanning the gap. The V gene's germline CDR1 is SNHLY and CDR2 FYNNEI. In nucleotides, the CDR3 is TGTGCCAGCAGGGGGGGGCGTACCTACGAGCAGTACTTC. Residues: CASRGGRTYEQYF.

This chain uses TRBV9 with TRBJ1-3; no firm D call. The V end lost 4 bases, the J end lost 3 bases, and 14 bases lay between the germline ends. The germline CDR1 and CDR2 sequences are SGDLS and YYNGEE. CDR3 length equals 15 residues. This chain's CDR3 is CASSLQLGGGNTIYF. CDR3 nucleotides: TGTGCCAGCAGCTTACAACTCGGAGGTGGAAACACCATATATTTT.

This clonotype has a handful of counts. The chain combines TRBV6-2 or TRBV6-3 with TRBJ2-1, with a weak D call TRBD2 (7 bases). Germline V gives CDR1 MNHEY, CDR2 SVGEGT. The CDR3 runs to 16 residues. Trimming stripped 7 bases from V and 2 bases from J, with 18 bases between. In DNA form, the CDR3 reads TGTGCCAGCAACCCCTGGGCGGGGGCTACCTACAATGAGCAGTTCTTC. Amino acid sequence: CASNPWAGATYNEQFF.

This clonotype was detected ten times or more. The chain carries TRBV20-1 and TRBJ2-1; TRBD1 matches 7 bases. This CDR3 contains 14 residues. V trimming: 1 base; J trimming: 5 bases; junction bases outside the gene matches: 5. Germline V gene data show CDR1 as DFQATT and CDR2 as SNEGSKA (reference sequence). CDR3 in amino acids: CSARVRGPDNEQFF. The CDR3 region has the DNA TGCAGTGCTAGAGTGAGGGGGCCTGACAATGAGCAGTTCTTC.

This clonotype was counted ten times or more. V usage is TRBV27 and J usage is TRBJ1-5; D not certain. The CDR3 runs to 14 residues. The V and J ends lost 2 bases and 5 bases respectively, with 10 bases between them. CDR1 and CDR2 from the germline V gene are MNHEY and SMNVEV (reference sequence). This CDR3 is CASSLRLGDQPQHF. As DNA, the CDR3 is TGTGCCAGCAGTTTAAGGCTTGGGGATCAGCCCCAGCATTTT.

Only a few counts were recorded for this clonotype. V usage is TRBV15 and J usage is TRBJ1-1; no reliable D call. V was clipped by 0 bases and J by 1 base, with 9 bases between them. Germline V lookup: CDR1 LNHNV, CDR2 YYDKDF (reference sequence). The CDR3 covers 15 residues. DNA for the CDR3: TGTGCCACCAGCAGAGACACCGGGCCGAACACTGAAGCTTTCTTT. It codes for CATSRDTGPNTEAFF. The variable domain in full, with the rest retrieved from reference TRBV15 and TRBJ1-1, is DAMVIQNPRYQVTQFGKPVTLSCSQTLNHNVMYWYQQKSSQAPKLLFHYYDKDFNNEADTPDNFQSRRPNTSFCFLDIRSPGLGDTAMYLCATSRDTGPNTEAFFGQGTRLTVV.

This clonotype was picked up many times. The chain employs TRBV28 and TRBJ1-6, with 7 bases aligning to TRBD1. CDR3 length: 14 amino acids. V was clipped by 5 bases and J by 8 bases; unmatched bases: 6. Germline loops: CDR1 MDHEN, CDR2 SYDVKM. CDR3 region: CASSPGDSYSPLHF. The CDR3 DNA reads TGTGCCAGCAGTCCGGGGGACAGCTATTCACCCCTCCACTTT.

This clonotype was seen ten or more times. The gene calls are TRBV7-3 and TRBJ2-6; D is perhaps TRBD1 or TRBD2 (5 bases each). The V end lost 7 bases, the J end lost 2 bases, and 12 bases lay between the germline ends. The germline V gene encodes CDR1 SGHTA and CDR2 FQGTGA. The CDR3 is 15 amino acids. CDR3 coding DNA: TGTGCCAGCATGATACCGGGACCTGGGGCCAACGTCCTGACTTTC. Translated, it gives CASMIPGPGANVLTF.